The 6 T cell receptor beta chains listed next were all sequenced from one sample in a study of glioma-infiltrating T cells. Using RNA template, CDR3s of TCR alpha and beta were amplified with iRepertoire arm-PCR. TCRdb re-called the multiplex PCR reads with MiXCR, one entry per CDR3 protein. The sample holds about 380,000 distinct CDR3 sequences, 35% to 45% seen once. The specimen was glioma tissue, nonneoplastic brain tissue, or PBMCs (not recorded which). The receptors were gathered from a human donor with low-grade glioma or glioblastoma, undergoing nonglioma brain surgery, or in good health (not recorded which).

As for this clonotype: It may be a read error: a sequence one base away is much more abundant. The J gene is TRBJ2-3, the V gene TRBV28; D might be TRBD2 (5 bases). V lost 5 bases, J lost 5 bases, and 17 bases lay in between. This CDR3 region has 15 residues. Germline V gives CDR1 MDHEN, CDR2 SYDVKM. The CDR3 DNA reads TGTGCCAGCAGTATTAAGGACGGGGTGGGAGATACGCAGTATTTT. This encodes CASSIKDGVGDTQYF.

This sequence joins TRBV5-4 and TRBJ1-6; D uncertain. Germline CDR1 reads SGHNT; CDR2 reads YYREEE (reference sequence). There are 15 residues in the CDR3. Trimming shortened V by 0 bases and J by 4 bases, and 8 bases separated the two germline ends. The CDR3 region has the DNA TGTGCCAGCAGCTTGGTTGGACGGTATAATTCACCCCTCCACTTT. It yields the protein CASSLVGRYNSPLHF.

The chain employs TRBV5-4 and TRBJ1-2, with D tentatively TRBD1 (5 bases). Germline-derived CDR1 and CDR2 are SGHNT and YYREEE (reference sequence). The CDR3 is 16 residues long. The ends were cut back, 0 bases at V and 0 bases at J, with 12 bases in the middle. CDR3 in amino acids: CASSLAGAGSNYGYTF. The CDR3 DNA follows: TGTGCCAGCAGCTTGGCCGGCGCAGGGTCTAACTATGGCTACACCTTC.

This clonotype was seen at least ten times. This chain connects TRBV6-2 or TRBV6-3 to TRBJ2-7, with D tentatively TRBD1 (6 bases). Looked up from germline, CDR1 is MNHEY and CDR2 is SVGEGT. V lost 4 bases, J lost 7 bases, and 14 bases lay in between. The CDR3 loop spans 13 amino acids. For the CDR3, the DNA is TGTGCCAGCAGTTGGGAACAGGGCGGAGAGCAGTACTTC. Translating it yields CASSWEQGGEQYF.

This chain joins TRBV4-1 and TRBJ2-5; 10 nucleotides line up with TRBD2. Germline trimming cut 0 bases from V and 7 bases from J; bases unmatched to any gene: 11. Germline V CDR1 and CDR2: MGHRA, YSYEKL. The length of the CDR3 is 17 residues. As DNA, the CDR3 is TGCGCCAGCAGCCAAGATCATCTAGCGGGAGATAGGAGGACCCAGTACTTC. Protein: CASSQDHLAGDRRTQYF.

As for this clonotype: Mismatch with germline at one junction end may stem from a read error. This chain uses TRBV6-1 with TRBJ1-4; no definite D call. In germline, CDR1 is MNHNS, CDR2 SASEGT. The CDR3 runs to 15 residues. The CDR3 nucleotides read TGTGCCAGCAGTCTAAACAGCGCAACTAATGAAAGACTGTTTTTT. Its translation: CASSLNSATNERLFF.